These 9 T cell receptor beta chains came from one sample sequenced in a study of T cell repertoires in cytomegalovirus infection (dated by TCRdb to about 2019). TCRdb names Illumina HiSeq 1500 as the instrument used. TCRdb took the public reads, trimmed them with fastp at Q25, ran MiXCR for clone calling and kept in-frame beta chains. Identical CDR3 protein sequences are pooled into one entry, listed with their most common genes and DNA. The sample contains some 100,000 distinct CDR3 sequences, about 25% of them found a single time. The ten largest account for around 42% of the sample. The sample taken for sequencing was CD8+ T cells from PBMCs. The receptors were gathered from a human donor in good health (CMV status not recorded). Some clones in this sample may be carry-over from other donors' samples.

This clonotype showed up just a few times. The chain couples TRBV15 to TRBJ1-5; no reliable D call. V was trimmed by 0 bases and J by 1 base, leaving 7 bases between them. The germline V gene has CDR1 LNHNV and CDR2 YYDKDF (reference sequence). The CDR3 is made up of 15 amino acids. CDR3 sequence: CATSRDPASNQPQHF. The DNA of the CDR3 is TGTGCCACCAGCAGAGATCCAGCGAGCAATCAGCCCCAGCATTTT.

This clonotype has ten or more counts. CDR3 nucleotides: TGTGCCAGCAGCTTAGGGCAGGGGGCAGATACGCAGTATTTT. Its protein is CASSLGQGADTQYF. The chain has TRBV7-2 and TRBJ2-3; TRBD1 aligns across 7 bases. Looked up from germline, CDR1 is SGHTA and CDR2 is FQGNSA. Losses at the gene ends were 1 base for V and 4 bases for J; bases not matched to a gene: 2. CDR3 length equals 14 residues.

This clonotype was recorded only once. This chain connects TRBV4-1 to TRBJ2-7; 15 bases fit TRBD2. The CDR3 is made up of 17 amino acids. CDR1 and CDR2 (germline): MGHRA, YSYEKL. Trimming removed 0 bases from V and 2 bases from J; junction bases left unmatched: 2. The CDR3 DNA sequence: TGCGCCAGCAGCCAAGAGGGACTAGCGGGAGGTACCTACGAGCAGTACTTC. Translating gives CASSQEGLAGGTYEQYF.

This chain connects TRBV2 to TRBJ2-1; 9 positions match TRBD2. Germline loops: CDR1 SNHLY, CDR2 FYNNEI. J was trimmed by 10 bases and V by 7 bases; bases with no gene match: 2. CDR3 length equals 11 residues. In nucleotides, the CDR3 is TGTGCCAGCATCCTAGCGGGAGAGCAGTTCTTC. It encodes CASILAGEQFF.

This clonotype turned up a few times. V and J are TRBV20-1 and TRBJ1-6; 7 bases are a match to TRBD1. The CDR3 loop spans 15 amino acids. Germline V lookup: CDR1 DFQATT, CDR2 SNEGSKA (reference sequence). V gave up 5 bases and J gave up 0 bases; unmatched junction bases: 4. The CDR3 here is CSAEDRSSYNSPLHF. For the CDR3, the DNA is TGCAGTGCTGAGGACAGGAGCTCCTATAATTCACCCCTCCACTTT.

The V call is TRBV11-2, the J call TRBJ2-3; TRBD2 aligns across 9 bases. The CDR3 sequence is 17 residues long. V trimming: 0 bases; J trimming: 5 bases; junction bases outside the gene matches: 9. Looked up from germline, CDR1 is SGHAT and CDR2 is FQNNGV. The CDR3 loop reads CASSLERGRGGKDTQYF. Here the CDR3 DNA reads TGTGCCAGCAGCTTAGAAAGGGGGCGGGGGGGAAAAGATACGCAGTATTTT.

This clonotype was observed many times. DNA for the CDR3: TGTGCCAGCAGCTTCGCCGGGCCATCCTACAATGAGCAGTTCTTC. Protein: CASSFAGPSYNEQFF. V usage is TRBV5-4 and J usage is TRBJ2-1; D uncertain. V was cut by 2 bases and J by 1 base, with 10 bases left in between. Germline CDR1 is SGHNT and CDR2 is YYREEE (reference sequence). The CDR3 totals 15 residues.

V gene TRBV29-1 combines with J gene TRBJ1-2; no reliable D call. Trimming left V 1 base short and J 6 bases short, with 15 bases between. Germline V gene data show CDR1 as SQVTM and CDR2 as ANQGSEA. This CDR3 has 14 residues. The CDR3 loop reads CSVEAGGSWNGYTF. Written as DNA, the CDR3 is TGCAGCGTTGAAGCCGGCGGCTCGTGGAATGGCTACACCTTC.

A single count supports this clonotype. The genes are TRBV9 and TRBJ2-2; D unclear. This CDR3 contains 18 residues. CDR1 SGDLS and CDR2 YYNGEE come from the germline V gene. V lost 0 bases and J 0 bases, leaving 15 bases between the germline ends. CDR3 residues: CASSVAPPPDANTGELFF. Here the CDR3 DNA reads TGTGCCAGCAGCGTAGCCCCTCCGCCAGACGCGAACACCGGGGAGCTGTTTTTT.